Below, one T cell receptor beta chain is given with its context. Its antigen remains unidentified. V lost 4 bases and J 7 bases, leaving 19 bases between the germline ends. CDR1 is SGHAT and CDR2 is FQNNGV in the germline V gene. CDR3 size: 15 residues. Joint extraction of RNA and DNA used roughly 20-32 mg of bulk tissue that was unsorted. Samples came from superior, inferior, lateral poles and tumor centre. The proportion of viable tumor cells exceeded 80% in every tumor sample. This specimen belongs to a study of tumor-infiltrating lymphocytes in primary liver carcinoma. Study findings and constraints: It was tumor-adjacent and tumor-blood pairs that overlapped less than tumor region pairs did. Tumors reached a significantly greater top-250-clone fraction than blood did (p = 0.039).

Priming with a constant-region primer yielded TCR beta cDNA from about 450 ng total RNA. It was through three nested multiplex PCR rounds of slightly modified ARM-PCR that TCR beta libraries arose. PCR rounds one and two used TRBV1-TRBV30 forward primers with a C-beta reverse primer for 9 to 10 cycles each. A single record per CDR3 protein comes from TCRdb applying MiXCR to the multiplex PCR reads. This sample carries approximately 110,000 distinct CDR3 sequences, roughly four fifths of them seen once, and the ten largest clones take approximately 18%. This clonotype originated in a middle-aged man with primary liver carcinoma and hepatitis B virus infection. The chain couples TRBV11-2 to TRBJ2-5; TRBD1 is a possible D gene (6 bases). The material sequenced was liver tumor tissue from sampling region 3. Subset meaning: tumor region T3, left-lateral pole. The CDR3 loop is CASSYQSAPGVTQYF. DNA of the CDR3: TGTGCCAGCAGCTACCAGTCAGCCCCAGGGGTGACCCAGTACTTC.